This entry lists 5 T cell receptor beta chains sequenced from one sample in a study of blood T cell repertoires in COVID-19. Sequencing was performed with immunoSEQ multiplex PCR; in TCRdb, only in-frame clones are kept and a portion is missing. The sample gives tens of thousands of clones, around 87% of which show up once; approximately 2.9% is in the top ten. The source material was peripheral blood. Source of these receptors: a man aged 50 to 60 with acute or convalescent COVID-19.

The chain employs TRBV27 and TRBJ2-4; D gene uncertain. The germline CDR1 and CDR2 sequences are MNHEY and SMNVEV (reference sequence). The CDR3 covers 15 residues. V was pared by 6 bases and J by 0 bases, with 12 bases between. CDR3 in amino acids: CASSLSALAKNIQYF. The CDR3, as DNA: TGTGCCAGCAGCCTCAGTGCTTTAGCCAAAAACATTCAGTACTTC.

A single count supports this clone. The chain is built from TRBV6-4 and TRBJ2-3; a possible D gene is TRBD2 (7 bases). Trimming left V 6 bases short and J 3 bases short, with 22 bases between. This CDR3 region has 17 residues. Germline CDR1 MRHNA, CDR2 SNTAGT. CDR3 in amino acids: CASSPLGGDFSTDTQYF. In DNA form, the CDR3 reads TGTGCCAGCAGCCCCTTAGGGGGGGATTTTTCTACAGATACGCAGTATTTT.

CDR3 DNA sequence: TGTGCCAGCAGTGAACCTGAGAGACGGGGAAACACTGAAGCTTTCTTT. Amino acid sequence: CASSEPERRGNTEAFF. The rearrangement joins TRBV25-1 to TRBJ1-1, with no clear D. V lost 2 bases to trimming and J lost 2 bases, with 15 bases between them. The CDR3 runs 16 residues. CDR1 and CDR2 (germline): MGHDK, SYGVNS.

This sequence joins TRBV7-2 and TRBJ2-5; 9 bases agree with TRBD1. The CDR3 runs 15 residues. Per germline, CDR1 SGHTA and CDR2 FQGNSA. Germline trimming cut 2 bases from V and 5 bases from J; bases unmatched to any gene: 6. The CDR3, as DNA: TGTGCCAGCAGCTTACAACAGGGGGCGAGGGAGACCCAGTACTTC. Protein: CASSLQQGARETQYF.

The CDR3 bases are TGTGCCAGCTCACCAGAACAGGGGGCCTCGGGGAATGAGCAGTTCTTC. Translated, it gives CASSPEQGASGNEQFF. The gene calls are TRBV18 and TRBJ2-1, with TRBD1 identical over 9 bases. Unmatched junction bases numbered 9, after V lost 2 bases and J lost 7 bases. Germline assignment: CDR1 KGHSH and CDR2 LQKENI. The CDR3 runs 16 residues. The full variable domain, rest sourced from reference TRBV18 and TRBJ2-1, is NAGVMQNPRHLVRRRGQEARLRCSPMKGHSHVYWYRQLPEEGLKFMVYLQKENIIDESGMPKERFSAEFPKEGPSILRIQQVVRGDSAAYFCASSPEQGASGNEQFFGPGTRLTVL.